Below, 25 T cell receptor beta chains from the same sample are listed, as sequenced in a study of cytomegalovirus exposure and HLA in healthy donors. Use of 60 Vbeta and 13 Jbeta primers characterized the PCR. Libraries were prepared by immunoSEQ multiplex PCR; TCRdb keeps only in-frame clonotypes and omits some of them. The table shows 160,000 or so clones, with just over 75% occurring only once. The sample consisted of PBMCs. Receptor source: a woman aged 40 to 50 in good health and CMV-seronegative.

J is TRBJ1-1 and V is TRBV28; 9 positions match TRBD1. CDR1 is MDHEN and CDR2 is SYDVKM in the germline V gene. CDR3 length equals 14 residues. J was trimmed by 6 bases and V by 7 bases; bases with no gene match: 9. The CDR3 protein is CASNFDRGTSEAFF. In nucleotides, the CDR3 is TGTGCCAGCAACTTCGACAGGGGGACATCTGAAGCTTTCTTT. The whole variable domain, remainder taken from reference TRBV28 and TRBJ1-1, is DVKVTQSSRYLVKRTGEKVFLECVQDMDHENMFWYRQDPGLGLRLIYFSYDVKMKEKGDIPEGYSVSREKKERFSLILESASTNQTSMYLCASNFDRGTSEAFFGQGTRLTVV.

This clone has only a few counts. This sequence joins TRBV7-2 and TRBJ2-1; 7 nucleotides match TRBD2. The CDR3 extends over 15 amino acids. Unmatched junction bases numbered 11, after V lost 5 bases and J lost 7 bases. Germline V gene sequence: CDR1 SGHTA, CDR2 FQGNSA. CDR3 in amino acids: CASSPGPAGANEQFF. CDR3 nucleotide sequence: TGTGCCAGCAGCCCAGGGCCTGCGGGAGCTAATGAGCAGTTCTTC.

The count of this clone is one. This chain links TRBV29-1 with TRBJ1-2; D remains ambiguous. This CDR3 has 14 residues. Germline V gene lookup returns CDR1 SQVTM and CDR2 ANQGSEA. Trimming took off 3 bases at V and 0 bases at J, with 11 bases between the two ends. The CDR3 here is CSVEYGGTNYGYTF. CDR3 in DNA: TGCAGCGTTGAGTATGGCGGAACTAACTATGGCTACACCTTC.

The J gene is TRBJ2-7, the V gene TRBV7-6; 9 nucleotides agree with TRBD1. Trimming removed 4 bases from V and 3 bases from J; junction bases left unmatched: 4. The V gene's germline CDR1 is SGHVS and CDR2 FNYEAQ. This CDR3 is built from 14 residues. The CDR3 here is CASSSTDRGYEQYF. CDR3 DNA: TGTGCCAGCAGCTCGACGGACAGGGGCTACGAGCAGTACTTC. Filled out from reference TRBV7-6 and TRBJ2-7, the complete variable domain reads GAGVSQSPRYKVTKRGQDVALRCDPISGHVSLYWYRQALGQGPEFLTYFNYEAQQDKSGLPNDRFSAERPEGSISTLTIQRTEQRDSAMYRCASSSTDRGYEQYFGPGTRLTVT.

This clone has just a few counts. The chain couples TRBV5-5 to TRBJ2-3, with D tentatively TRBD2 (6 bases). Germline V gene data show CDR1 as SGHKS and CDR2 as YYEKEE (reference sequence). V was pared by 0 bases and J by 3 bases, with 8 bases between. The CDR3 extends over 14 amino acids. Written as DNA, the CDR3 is TGTGCCAGCAGCTTGGACGGACTAACAGATACGCAGTATTTT. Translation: CASSLDGLTDTQYF. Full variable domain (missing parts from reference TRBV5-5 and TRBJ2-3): DAGVTQSPTHLIKTRGQQVTLRCSPISGHKSVSWYQQVLGQGPQFIFQYYEKEERGRGNFPDRFSARQFPNYSSELNVNALLLGDSALYLCASSLDGLTDTQYFGPGTRLTVL.

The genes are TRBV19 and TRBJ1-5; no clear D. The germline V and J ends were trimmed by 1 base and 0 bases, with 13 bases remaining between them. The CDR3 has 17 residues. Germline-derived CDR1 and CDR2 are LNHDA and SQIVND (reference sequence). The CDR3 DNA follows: TGTGCCAGTAGTATAGGCAGCTCAGGCTATAGCAATCAGCCCCAGCATTTT. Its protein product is CASSIGSSGYSNQPQHF.

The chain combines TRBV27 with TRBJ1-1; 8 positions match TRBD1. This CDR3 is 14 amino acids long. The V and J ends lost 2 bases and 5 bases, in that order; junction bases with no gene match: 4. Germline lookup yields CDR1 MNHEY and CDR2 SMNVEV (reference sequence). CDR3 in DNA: TGTGCCAGCAGTTTAGGGAGGACAGGGACTGAAGCTTTCTTT. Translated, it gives CASSLGRTGTEAFF.

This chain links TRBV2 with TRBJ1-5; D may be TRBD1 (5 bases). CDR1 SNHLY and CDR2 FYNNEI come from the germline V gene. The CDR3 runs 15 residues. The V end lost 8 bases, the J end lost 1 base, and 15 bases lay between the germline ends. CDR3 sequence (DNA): TGTGCCAGCCGCGCGGCGGGGCGCAGCAATCAGCCCCAGCATTTT. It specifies CASRAAGRSNQPQHF.

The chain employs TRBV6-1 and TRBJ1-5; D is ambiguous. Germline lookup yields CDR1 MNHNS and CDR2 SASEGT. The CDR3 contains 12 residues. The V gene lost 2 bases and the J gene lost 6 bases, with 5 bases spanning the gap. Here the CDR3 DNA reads TGTGCCAGCAGTGAATTGAGTCAGCCCCAGCATTTT. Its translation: CASSELSQPQHF.

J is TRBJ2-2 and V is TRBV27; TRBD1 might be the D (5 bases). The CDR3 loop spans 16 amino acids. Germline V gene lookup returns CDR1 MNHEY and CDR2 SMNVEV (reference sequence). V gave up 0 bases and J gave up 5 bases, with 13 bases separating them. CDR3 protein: CASSLSGAPLTGELFF. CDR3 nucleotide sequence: TGTGCCAGCAGTTTATCAGGGGCCCCTTTAACCGGGGAGCTGTTTTTT.

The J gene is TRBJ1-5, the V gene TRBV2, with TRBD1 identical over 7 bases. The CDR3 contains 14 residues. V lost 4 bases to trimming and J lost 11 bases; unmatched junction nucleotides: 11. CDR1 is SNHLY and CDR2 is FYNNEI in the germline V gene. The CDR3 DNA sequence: TGTGCCAGCAGTGCTTCGGGACAGCCCCGGGCCCAGCATTTT. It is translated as CASSASGQPRAQHF.

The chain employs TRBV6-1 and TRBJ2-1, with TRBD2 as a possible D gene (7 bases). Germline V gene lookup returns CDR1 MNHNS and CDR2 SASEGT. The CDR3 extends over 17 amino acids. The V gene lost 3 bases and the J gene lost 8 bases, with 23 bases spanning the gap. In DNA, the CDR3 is TGTGCCAGCAGTGAGGGGTTTGCGGGAGAGGGGGTATATGAGCAGTTCTTC. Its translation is CASSEGFAGEGVYEQFF.

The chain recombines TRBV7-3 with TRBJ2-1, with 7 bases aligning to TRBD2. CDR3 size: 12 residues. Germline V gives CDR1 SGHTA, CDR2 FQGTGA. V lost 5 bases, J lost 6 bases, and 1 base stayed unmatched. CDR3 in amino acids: CASSGTTNEQFF. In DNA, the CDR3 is TGTGCCAGCAGCGGGACTACCAATGAGCAGTTCTTC.

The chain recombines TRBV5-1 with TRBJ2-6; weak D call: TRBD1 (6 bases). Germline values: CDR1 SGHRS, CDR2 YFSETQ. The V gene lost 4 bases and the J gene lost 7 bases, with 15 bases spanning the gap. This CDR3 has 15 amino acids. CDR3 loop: CASSTGFATANVLTF. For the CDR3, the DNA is TGCGCCAGCAGCACAGGGTTCGCCACCGCCAACGTCCTGACTTTC.

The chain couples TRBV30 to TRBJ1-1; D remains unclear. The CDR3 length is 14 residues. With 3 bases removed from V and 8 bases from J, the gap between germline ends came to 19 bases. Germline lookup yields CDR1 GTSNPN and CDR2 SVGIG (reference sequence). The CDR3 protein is CAWRVLRAGSEAFF. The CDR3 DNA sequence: TGTGCCTGGAGAGTCCTGAGGGCGGGGTCGGAAGCTTTCTTT.

CDR3 DNA sequence: TGTGCCTGGAGTTTAAGCAATCAGCCCCAGCATTTT. The encoded protein is CAWSLSNQPQHF. The V gene is TRBV30, the J gene TRBJ1-5; no reliable D call. The V and J ends lost 2 bases and 1 base respectively, with 3 bases between them. This CDR3 has 12 amino acids. Germline V lookup: CDR1 GTSNPN, CDR2 SVGIG (reference sequence).

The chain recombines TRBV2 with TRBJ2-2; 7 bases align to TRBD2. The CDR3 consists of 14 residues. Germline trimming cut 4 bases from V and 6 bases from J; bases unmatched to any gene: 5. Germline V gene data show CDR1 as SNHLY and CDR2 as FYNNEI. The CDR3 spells CASSVLTSAGELFF. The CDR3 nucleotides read TGTGCCAGCAGTGTTCTCACTAGCGCCGGGGAGCTGTTTTTT.

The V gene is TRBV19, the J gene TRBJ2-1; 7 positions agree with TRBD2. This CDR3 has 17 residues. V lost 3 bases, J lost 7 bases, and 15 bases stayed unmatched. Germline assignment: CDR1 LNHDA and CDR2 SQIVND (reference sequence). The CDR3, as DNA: TGTGCCAGTAGTATCAAGGGTAGCCGCGGGGGTAGGAATGAGCAGTTCTTC. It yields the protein CASSIKGSRGGRNEQFF. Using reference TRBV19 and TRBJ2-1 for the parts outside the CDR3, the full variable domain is DGGITQSPKYLFRKEGQNVTLSCEQNLNHDAMYWYRQDPGQGLRLIYYSQIVNDFQKGDIAEGYSVSREKKESFPLTVTSAQKNPTAFYLCASSIKGSRGGRNEQFFGPGTRLTVL.

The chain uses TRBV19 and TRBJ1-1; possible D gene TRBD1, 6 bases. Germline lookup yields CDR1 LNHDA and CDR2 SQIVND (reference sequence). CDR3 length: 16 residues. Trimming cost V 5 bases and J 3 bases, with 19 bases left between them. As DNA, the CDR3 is TGTGCCAGTAGTGTCTTACAGGGCGTGGGGGACACTGAAGCTTTCTTT. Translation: CASSVLQGVGDTEAFF.

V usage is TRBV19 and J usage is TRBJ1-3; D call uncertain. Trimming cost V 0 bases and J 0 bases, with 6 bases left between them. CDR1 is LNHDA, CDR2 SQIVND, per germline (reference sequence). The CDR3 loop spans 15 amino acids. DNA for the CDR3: TGTGCCAGTAGTATAGATGCTATCTCTGGAAACACCATATATTTT. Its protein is CASSIDAISGNTIYF.

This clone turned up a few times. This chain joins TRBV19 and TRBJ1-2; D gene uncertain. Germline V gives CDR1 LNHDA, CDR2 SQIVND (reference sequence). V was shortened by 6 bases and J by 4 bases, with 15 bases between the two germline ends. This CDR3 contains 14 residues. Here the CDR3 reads CASRPTDGGYGYTF. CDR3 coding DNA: TGTGCCAGTAGACCAACGGACGGAGGCTATGGCTACACCTTC.

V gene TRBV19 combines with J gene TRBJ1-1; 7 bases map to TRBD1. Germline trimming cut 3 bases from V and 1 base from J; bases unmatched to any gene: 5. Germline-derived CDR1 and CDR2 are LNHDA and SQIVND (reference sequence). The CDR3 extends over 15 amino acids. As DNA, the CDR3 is TGTGCCAGTAGTATGTCGAGGACAGGGAACACTGAAGCTTTCTTT. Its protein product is CASSMSRTGNTEAFF.

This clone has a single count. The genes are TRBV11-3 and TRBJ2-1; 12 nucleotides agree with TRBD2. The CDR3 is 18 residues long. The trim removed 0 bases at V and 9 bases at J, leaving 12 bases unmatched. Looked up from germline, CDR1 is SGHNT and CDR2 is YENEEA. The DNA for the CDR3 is TGTGCCAGCAGCTTAGAGTTTGCGACTAGCGGGAGTATGGGTGAGCAGTTCTTC. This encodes CASSLEFATSGSMGEQFF.

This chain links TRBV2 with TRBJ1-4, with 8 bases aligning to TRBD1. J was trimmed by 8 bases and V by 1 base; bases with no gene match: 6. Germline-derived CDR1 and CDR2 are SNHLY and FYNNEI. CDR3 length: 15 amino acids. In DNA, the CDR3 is TGTGCCAGCAGTGAAGAGGGGACAGGTAGCGAAAAACTGTTTTTT. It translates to CASSEEGTGSEKLFF.

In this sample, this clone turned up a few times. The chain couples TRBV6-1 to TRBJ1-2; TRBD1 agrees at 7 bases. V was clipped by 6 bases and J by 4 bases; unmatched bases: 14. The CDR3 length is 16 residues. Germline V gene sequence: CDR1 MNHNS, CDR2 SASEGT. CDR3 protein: CASSESLRTGPYGYTF. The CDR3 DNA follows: TGTGCCAGCAGCGAAAGCCTACGGACAGGTCCCTATGGCTACACCTTC.